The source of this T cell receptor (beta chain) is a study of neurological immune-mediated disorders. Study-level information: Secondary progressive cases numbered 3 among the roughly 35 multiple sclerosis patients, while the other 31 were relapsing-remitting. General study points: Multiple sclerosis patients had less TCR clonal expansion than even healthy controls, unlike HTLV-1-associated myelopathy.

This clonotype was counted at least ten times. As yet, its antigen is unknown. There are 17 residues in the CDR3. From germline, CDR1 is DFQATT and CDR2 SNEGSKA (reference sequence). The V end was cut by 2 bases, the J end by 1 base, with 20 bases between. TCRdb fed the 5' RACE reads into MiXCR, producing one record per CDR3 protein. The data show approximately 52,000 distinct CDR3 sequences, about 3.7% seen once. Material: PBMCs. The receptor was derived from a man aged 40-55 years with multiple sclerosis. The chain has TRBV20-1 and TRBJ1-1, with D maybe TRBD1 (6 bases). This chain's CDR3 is CSARLPGDLMRNTEAFF. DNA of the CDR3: TGCAGTGCTAGACTTCCAGGGGATTTAATGCGGAACACTGAAGCTTTCTTT.